This T cell receptor beta chain was recorded in a study of regulatory T cells in long-lasting Graves disease. Time point denoted: newly diagnosed GD, antithyroid drugs for less than 3 months. The TCR library was made from RNA extracted from PBMCs. Peripheral blood, around 9 milliliters per patient, was collected in EDTA tubes. At least ten counts were recorded for this clonotype. iRepertoire HTBI primers and Arm-PCR of CDR3 regions built TCR beta libraries. TCRdb called the multiplex PCR reads again in MiXCR, with one record for every CDR3 protein. The repertoire holds a few hundred thousand distinct CDR3 sequences, with 20% to 25% as singletons. The material was peripheral blood mononuclear cells (PBMCs), obtained at new diagnosis, from a patient treated with antithyroid drugs. The clonotype was recovered from a female donor with Graves disease.

CDR3 protein: CASMRGRAESGEQYF. The CDR3 DNA follows: TGTGCCAGCATGCGCGGGAGGGCCGAATCAGGCGAGCAGTACTTC. The chain has TRBV6-1 and TRBJ2-7; 9 bases are a match to TRBD2. CDR1 and CDR2 from the germline V gene are MNHNS and SASEGT. The CDR3 runs 15 residues. V lost 7 bases, J lost 6 bases, and 13 bases stayed unmatched.